These 30 T cell receptor beta chains were sequenced from one sample in a study of siplizumab effects on memory and regulatory T cells. Assay used: immunoSEQ multiplex PCR; TCRdb lists only in-frame clones, some missing. In the table there are about 120,000 clones, 80% to 95% of which are singletons. The sample was non-Treg CD4+ T cells sorted from blood. These receptor sequences come from a human donor in good health.

The V and J genes are TRBV14 and TRBJ1-3, with TRBD1 identical over 7 bases. Trimming took 4 bases from V and 2 from J; bases not matched to a gene: 17. The CDR3 loop spans 19 amino acids. CDR1 and CDR2 (germline): SGHDN, FVKESK. CDR3 residues: CASSRGSTGFTWTGNTIYF. The CDR3 bases are TGTGCCAGCAGCCGAGGCTCGACAGGGTTTACTTGGACTGGAAACACCATATATTTT.

V and J are TRBV25-1 and TRBJ2-3, with D perhaps matching TRBD2 (6 bases). The CDR3 sequence is 15 residues long. CDR1 MGHDK and CDR2 SYGVNS come from the germline V gene. V lost 5 bases and J 3 bases, leaving 15 bases between the germline ends. The CDR3 DNA reads as TGTGCCAGCAGTAAGGCCGACGCGGGAACAGATACGCAGTATTTT. Translation gives CASSKADAGTDTQYF.

The chain has TRBV7-2 and TRBJ1-1, with TRBD1 matching over 8 bases. CDR1 is SGHTA and CDR2 is FQGNSA in the germline V gene. Unmatched junction bases numbered 11, after V lost 5 bases and J lost 9 bases. The CDR3 totals 14 residues. This CDR3 is CASSLGQDLGKAFF. CDR3 bases: TGTGCCAGCAGCCTGGGACAGGATCTCGGAAAAGCTTTCTTT.

Regarding this clone: At one end, the junction sequence differs from germline, possibly due to a read error. V gene TRBV5-4 combines with J gene TRBJ2-5; TRBD2 matches 13 bases. This CDR3 is 15 amino acids long. Germline CDR1 and CDR2: SGHNT and YYREEE (reference sequence). The CDR3 region is CASSLTSGGKEIQYF. CDR3 in DNA: TGTGCCAGCAGCCTGACTAGCGGGGGGAAAGAGATCCAGTACTTC.

The chain employs TRBV5-6 and TRBJ1-2, with D tentatively TRBD1 (6 bases). Trimming took off 1 base at V and 1 base at J, with 11 bases between the two ends. Germline CDR1 and CDR2: SGHDT and YYEEEE. The CDR3 is made up of 15 amino acids. The CDR3: CASSLWTDRNYGYTF. In DNA form, the CDR3 reads TGTGCCAGCAGCTTGTGGACAGACCGTAACTATGGCTACACCTTC. Drawing the rest from reference TRBV5-6 and TRBJ1-2, the complete variable domain is DAGVTQSPTHLIKTRGQQVTLRCSPKSGHDTVSWYQQALGQGPQFIFQYYEEEERQRGNFPDRFSGHQFPNYSSELNVNALLLGDSALYLCASSLWTDRNYGYTFGSGTRLTVV.

CDR3 nucleotide sequence: TGTGCCAGCAGCATGGACGCAAGGAAGGGCTACACCTTC. Its translation is CASSMDARKGYTF. The rearrangement links TRBV28 to TRBJ1-2; D uncertain. The CDR3 extends over 13 amino acids. The V gene lost 6 bases and the J gene lost 8 bases, with 16 bases spanning the gap. The germline gives CDR1 MDHEN, CDR2 SYDVKM.

This rearrangement joins TRBV7-3 to TRBJ2-6; D tentatively fits TRBD1 or TRBD2 (5 bases each). The CDR3 spans 17 residues. Germline-derived CDR1 and CDR2 are SGHTA and FQGTGA. V was shortened by 1 base and J by 0 bases, with 10 bases between the two germline ends. This CDR3 is CASSLRDGDSGANVLTF. CDR3 nucleotides: TGTGCCAGCAGCTTAAGGGACGGGGACTCTGGGGCCAACGTCCTGACTTTC.

Only one count was recorded for this clone. J is TRBJ1-4 and V is TRBV28; no definite D call. The CDR3 is 14 amino acids. Germline lookup yields CDR1 MDHEN and CDR2 SYDVKM. Between the trimmed V and J ends, which lost 3 bases and 4 bases, there was a span of 9 bases. CDR3: CASSLRGGNEKLFF. The DNA for the CDR3 is TGTGCCAGCAGTTTGCGGGGAGGTAATGAAAAACTGTTTTTT.

J is TRBJ2-2 and V is TRBV5-5, with 10 bases lining up with TRBD1. Germline values: CDR1 SGHKS, CDR2 YYEKEE (reference sequence). CDR3 length equals 16 residues. With V trimmed by 0 bases and J by 4 bases, 3 bases remained unmatched. The CDR3 here is CASSLAGTGVTGELFF. The CDR3 DNA follows: TGTGCCAGCAGCTTGGCGGGGACAGGGGTCACCGGGGAGCTGTTTTTT.

This sequence joins TRBV29-1 and TRBJ1-1; 8 bases are a match to TRBD1. CDR1 is SQVTM and CDR2 is ANQGSEA in the germline V gene. This CDR3 spans 13 amino acids. J gave up 1 base and V 7 bases, and 5 bases lay outside the gene matches. CDR3 protein: CSAQGASNTEAFF. Written as DNA, the CDR3 is TGCAGCGCCCAGGGGGCTTCGAACACTGAAGCTTTCTTT.

V is TRBV28 and J is TRBJ2-5; D remains ambiguous. Per the germline V gene, CDR1 is MDHEN and CDR2 is SYDVKM. Trimming pared 2 bases from V and 2 bases from J, leaving 6 bases between. The CDR3 totals 13 residues. The CDR3 protein is CASSLGSQETQYF. CDR3 nucleotides: TGTGCCAGCAGTTTAGGCTCGCAAGAGACCCAGTACTTC.

The chain couples TRBV2 to TRBJ2-7; TRBD1 is a possible D gene (6 bases). CDR1 is SNHLY and CDR2 is FYNNEI in the germline V gene. V dropped 7 bases and J dropped 5 bases, with 18 bases sitting between them. This CDR3 has 14 amino acids. The CDR3 DNA reads as TGTGCCAGCAACATACAGGGACCTGGGGACGAGCAGTACTTC. It encodes CASNIQGPGDEQYF.

The rearrangement joins TRBV7-2 to TRBJ1-5, with D unclear. Trimming removed 1 base from V and 7 bases from J, with 11 bases in between. The CDR3 extends over 14 amino acids. CDR1 SGHTA and CDR2 FQGNSA come from the germline V gene. The CDR3 spells CASSLVLGSQPQHF. CDR3 sequence (DNA): TGTGCCAGCAGCTTAGTGCTTGGGTCCCAGCCCCAGCATTTT.

V gene TRBV7-6 combines with J gene TRBJ1-2; tentative D call: TRBD1 (5 bases). V was trimmed by 6 bases and J by 0 bases, leaving 8 bases between them. Looked up from germline, CDR1 is SGHVS and CDR2 is FNYEAQ. This CDR3 has 13 residues. CDR3 DNA: TGTGCCAGCAGTCCACAGGCTAACTATGGCTACACCTTC. This translates into CASSPQANYGYTF.

The V gene is TRBV12-5, the J gene TRBJ2-7; D may be TRBD1 (6 bases). Trimming stripped 4 bases from V and 4 bases from J, with 20 bases between. Germline V gene sequence: CDR1 LGHNT, CDR2 FRNRAP. The CDR3 spans 16 residues. In DNA, the CDR3 is TGTGCTAGTGGTTCACCCTCCGGGACACGAAGGTACGAGCAGTACTTC. This encodes CASGSPSGTRRYEQYF.

The chain recombines TRBV11-3 with TRBJ2-7, with 8 bases fitting TRBD2. This CDR3 comprises 15 residues. V dropped 0 bases and J dropped 5; count of bases not matched to a gene: 6. In germline, CDR1 is SGHNT, CDR2 YENEEA. The CDR3 region has the DNA TGTGCCAGCAGCTTAGATAGCGGGGAGAGTCACGAGCAGTACTTC. Translating it yields CASSLDSGESHEQYF.

In this sample, this clone turned up once. The chain combines TRBV5-1 with TRBJ2-1; 7 positions agree with TRBD1. The CDR3 spans 14 residues. Germline V CDR1 and CDR2: SGHRS, YFSETQ. V lost 4 bases and J lost 7; bases outside the gene matches: 8. The DNA for the CDR3 is TGCGCCAGCAGCCCGAAGACAGGGTGGAATGAGCAGTTCTTC. Protein sequence: CASSPKTGWNEQFF.

The chain carries TRBV7-3 and TRBJ2-3; a weak D match, TRBD1 (6 bases). This CDR3 has 13 amino acids. Germline V gives CDR1 SGHTA, CDR2 FQGTGA. Trimming stripped 6 bases from V and 0 bases from J, with 7 bases between. The CDR3, as DNA: TGTGCCAGCAGGGACAGCAGCACAGATACGCAGTATTTT. Translating it yields CASRDSSTDTQYF.

The chain recombines TRBV2 with TRBJ2-3; 8 bases align to TRBD2. There are 16 residues in the CDR3. V lost 6 bases to trimming and J lost 2 bases; unmatched junction nucleotides: 10. The germline gives CDR1 SNHLY, CDR2 FYNNEI. CDR3 region: CASRAGTGGHTDTQYF. The DNA for the CDR3 is TGTGCCAGCAGGGCGGGGACGGGGGGGCACACAGATACGCAGTATTTT.

This chain joins TRBV10-3 and TRBJ1-2, with unresolved D. Deletions cut 3 bases from V and 6 bases from J, with 11 bases between. From germline, CDR1 is ENHRY and CDR2 SYGVKD. This CDR3 is built from 13 residues. The CDR3 DNA reads as TGTGCCATCAGTGATGGGGTTCAGGATGGCTACACCTTC. It yields the protein CAISDGVQDGYTF.

The chain employs TRBV10-3 and TRBJ2-5; TRBD2 matches 9 bases. CDR3 length: 18 residues. In germline, CDR1 is ENHRY, CDR2 SYGVKD. Unmatched junction bases numbered 16, after V lost 4 bases and J lost 4 bases. The CDR3 region has the DNA TGTGCCATCAGTGCATCACAGGGAACTAGCGGGTTTGTAGAGACCCAGTACTTC. The encoded protein is CAISASQGTSGFVETQYF.

The V and J genes are TRBV18 and TRBJ2-2, with D unclear. The V end lost 0 bases, the J end lost 6 bases, and 17 bases lay between the germline ends. The CDR3 contains 17 residues. Germline loops: CDR1 KGHSH, CDR2 LQKENI. CDR3 in DNA: TGTGCCAGCTCACCACCGAATCTTGGAGCCTCCTCCGGGGAGCTGTTTTTT. Translated, it gives CASSPPNLGASSGELFF.

Points on this clone: Relative to the germline gene, one junction end is altered; a read error may explain this. The chain carries TRBV11-2 and TRBJ2-1; 12 positions agree with TRBD2. The germline V gene encodes CDR1 SGHAT and CDR2 FQNNGV. This CDR3 is 17 amino acids long. The CDR3 DNA reads TGTGCCAGCAGCAAAGGACTAGCGGGGTTCTCCTACGATGAGCAGTTCTTC. Translated: CASSKGLAGFSYDEQFF.

The chain uses TRBV7-3 and TRBJ2-7; D not certain. Trimming took off 4 bases at V and 4 bases at J, with 8 bases between the two ends. The V gene's germline CDR1 is SGHTA and CDR2 FQGTGA. The CDR3 has 12 amino acids. This CDR3 is CASSSTSYEQYF. DNA of the CDR3: TGTGCCAGCAGCTCGACTTCATACGAGCAGTACTTC.

The chain uses TRBV15 and TRBJ1-1; D perhaps matches TRBD1 (5 bases). CDR3 size: 20 residues. V lost 1 base and J 0 bases, leaving 24 bases between the germline ends. In germline, CDR1 is LNHNV, CDR2 YYDKDF (reference sequence). The CDR3 region has the DNA TGTGCCACCAGCAGAGGCCATGCAGGGACCCCCCGAGGGGTGAACACTGAAGCTTTCTTT. It codes for CATSRGHAGTPRGVNTEAFF.

This sequence joins TRBV9 and TRBJ2-5; the D gene could be TRBD1 or TRBD2 (5 bases each). This CDR3 comprises 15 residues. Germline CDR1 SGDLS, CDR2 YYNGEE. Trimming removed 3 bases from V and 1 base from J, with 13 bases in between. This chain's CDR3 is CASSARPGSQETQYF. CDR3 nucleotide sequence: TGTGCCAGCAGCGCTCGTCCAGGGAGCCAAGAGACCCAGTACTTC.

The rearrangement uses TRBV29-1 and TRBJ2-3, with 13 bases matching TRBD2. Germline V gives CDR1 SQVTM, CDR2 ANQGSEA. CDR3 length: 13 amino acids. Here the CDR3 reads CSLGTSGVDTQYF. The CDR3, as DNA: TGCAGTTTGGGGACTAGCGGGGTAGATACGCAGTATTTT.

The CDR3, as DNA: TGTGCCAGTAGTTATGGACAGGGGACAGATACGCAGTATTTT. Translated, it gives CASSYGQGTDTQYF. The V call is TRBV19, the J call TRBJ2-3, with 9 nucleotides matching TRBD1. Losses at the gene ends were 5 bases for V and 3 bases for J; bases not matched to a gene: 3. Germline V CDR1 and CDR2: LNHDA, SQIVND (reference sequence). The CDR3 is made up of 14 amino acids.

The chain links TRBV19 to TRBJ1-5, with D perhaps TRBD1 (6 bases). Germline lookup yields CDR1 LNHDA and CDR2 SQIVND (reference sequence). V was cut by 8 bases and J by 0 bases, with 20 bases left in between. CDR3 length equals 17 residues. CDR3 amino acids: CASSSAGVQFSNQPQHF. The CDR3 DNA follows: TGTGCCAGTTCGTCTGCAGGGGTACAATTTAGCAATCAGCCCCAGCATTTT.

This clone was counted a few times. The J gene is TRBJ1-6, the V gene TRBV5-6, with 7 bases matching TRBD1. The germline CDR1 and CDR2 sequences are SGHDT and YYEEEE. This CDR3 has 14 amino acids. V trimming: 3 bases; J trimming: 8 bases; junction bases outside the gene matches: 5. The CDR3 bases are TGTGCCAGCAGCTCGGGACAGTGGGATTCACCCCTCCACTTT. Its protein product is CASSSGQWDSPLHF.